The rows below give T cell receptor beta chains drawn from one sample of a study of shared clonotypes between healthy human individuals. The assay was immunoSEQ multiplex PCR, and TCRdb's table has in-frame clones only and misses some. The repertoire holds 1,400,000 or so clones, with approximately 98.5% as singletons. The material sequenced was naive CD4+ T cells sorted from blood. The receptors come from a man aged 25 to 40 in good health. The CDR3 runs from the conserved cysteine through the conserved F or W. Each record gives: CDR3 length, V gene, J gene, clone size, D gene, CDR3 DNA, CDR3 protein. A D gene is named only where the DNA matches it firmly. The size entry is marked missing in some rows and otherwise reads once, few, many or a size class.

>16|TRBV11-2|TRBJ2-7|.|.
TGTGCCAGCAGCCGAGATCTTGTATTTGGGGACTACGAGCAGTACTTC
CASSRDLVFGDYEQYF
>15|TRBV18|TRBJ1-2|.|TRBD1
TGTGCCAGCTCACCCTTGGACAGGGGCTTCGCTGGCTACACCTTC
CASSPLDRGFAGYTF
>12|TRBV29-1|TRBJ2-5|.|.
TGCAGCGTTGGGACCCTCCGGGGGACCCAGTACTTC
CSVGTLRGTQYF
>15|TRBV6-6|TRBJ2-7|.|TRBD1
TGTGCCAGCAAACGACAGGGGAGCTATCCCTACGAGCAGTACTTC
CASKRQGSYPYEQYF
>17|TRBV7-9|TRBJ2-1|once|TRBD2
TGTGCCAGCAGCTTACCACTAGCGGGGCCCCTGGATGAGGAGCAGTTCTTC
CASSLPLAGPLDEEQFF
>16|TRBV9|TRBJ2-5|.|TRBD1
TGTGCCAGCAGCGCCTCCCCCAGGGGGCTGGGAGAGACCCAGTACTTC
CASSASPRGLGETQYF
>14|TRBV7-9|TRBJ1-2|.|.
TGTGCCAGCAGCTTAGGTCCCGGCGGCTATGGCTACACCTTC
CASSLGPGGYGYTF
>16|TRBV7-6|TRBJ2-5|.|TRBD1
TGTGCCAGCAGCTTGGGACAGGGGGCAAACCAAGAGACCCAGTACTTC
CASSLGQGANQETQYF
>13|TRBV11-3|TRBJ1-2|once|TRBD1
TGTGCCAGCAGCCCGGGACAGGGGTCGAGCTACACCTTC
CASSPGQGSSYTF
>15|TRBV29-1|TRBJ1-1|.|.
TGCAGCGTTGAAGATCATAGGACAGTGAACACTGAAGCTTTCTTT
CSVEDHRTVNTEAFF
>14|TRBV5-4|TRBJ2-6|.|.
TGTGCCAGCGGACCCGCGTCTGGGGCCAACGTCCTGACTTTC
CASGPASGANVLTF
>11|TRBV2|TRBJ2-1|.|.
TGTGCCAGCAGTTACGCAGGTGAGCAGTTCTTC
CASSYAGEQFF
>14|TRBV7-2|TRBJ2-5|.|TRBD2
TGTGCCAGCAGTCAAAAATCGGGGGGAGAGACCCAGTACTTC
CASSQKSGGETQYF
>14|TRBV19|TRBJ2-3|.|.
TGTGCCAGTACCAATCGGGGCTTCACAGATACGCAGTATTTT
CASTNRGFTDTQYF
>15|TRBV7-9|TRBJ1-1|.|TRBD1
TGTGCCAGCAGCTTATTCCCAGGGGGATGGACTGAAGCTTTCTTT
CASSLFPGGWTEAFF
>13|TRBV9|TRBJ2-1|.|TRBD2
TGTGCCAGCAGCGTAAGCGGGAGGGGTGAGCAGTTCTTC
CASSVSGRGEQFF
>15|TRBV7-2|TRBJ2-7|.|TRBD1
TGTGCCAGCAGCACGACCGGGACAGGGGCCTACGAGCAGTACTTC
CASSTTGTGAYEQYF
>14|TRBV7-2|TRBJ1-5|once|.
TGTGCCAGCAGCAATAGGGACGGGGGTCAGCCCCAGCATTTT
CASSNRDGGQPQHF
>16|TRBV5-1|TRBJ2-7|.|TRBD1
TGCGCCAGCAGCTTGGGTGACAGGGGCGGGTCCTACGAGCAGTACTTC
CASSLGDRGGSYEQYF
>11|TRBV29-1|TRBJ2-7|.|.
TGCAGCGTTTCAGGAGCCTACGAGCAGTACTTC
CSVSGAYEQYF
>15|TRBV7-9|TRBJ2-6|.|.
TGTGCCAGCACCCCGGGGGTAGCTGGGGCCAACGTCCTGACTTTC
CASTPGVAGANVLTF
>16|TRBV9|TRBJ2-1|.|.
TGTGCCAGCAGCGCACACGGGTCTAACTCCTACAATGAGCAGTTCTTC
CASSAHGSNSYNEQFF
>14|TRBV5-1|TRBJ1-5|.|TRBD1
TGCGCCAGCAGCTGGGGGACAGGGGATCAGCCCCAGCATTTT
CASSWGTGDQPQHF
>15|TRBV5-1|TRBJ1-5|.|.
TGCGCCAGCAGCTTGGAGGGGATGCTGGGTCAGCCCCAGCATTTT
CASSLEGMLGQPQHF
>13|TRBV28|TRBJ1-2|.|.
TGTGCCAGCAAAGAGGGGACACGGGAGGGCTACACCTTC
CASKEGTREGYTF
>14|TRBV18|TRBJ2-7|.|.
TGTGCCAGCTCACAAGACCTGGCCTCTTACGAGCAGTACTTC
CASSQDLASYEQYF
>16|TRBV18|TRBJ1-1|.|.
TGTGCCAGCTCAGACGCTTGGAGGGGGATGAACACTGAAGCTTTCTTT
CASSDAWRGMNTEAFF
>14|TRBV7-6|TRBJ2-1|.|TRBD1
TGTGCCAGCAGCTTAGTCGACAGGGGGCATGAGCAGTTCTTC
CASSLVDRGHEQFF
>16|TRBV13|TRBJ2-5|.|TRBD1
TGTGCCAGCAGCTTAGGCTCGACAGGGATCCAAGAGACCCAGTACTTC
CASSLGSTGIQETQYF
>14|TRBV29-1|TRBJ2-1|.|.
TGCAGCACTGGTTCGTCAGGGGGGTACAATGAGCAGTTCTTC
CSTGSSGGYNEQFF
>15|TRBV7-9|TRBJ1-2|once|TRBD1
TGTGCCAGCAGCTTAGTCGCAGGGGGCTTGGACGGCTACACCTTC
CASSLVAGGLDGYTF
>15|TRBV6-5|TRBJ2-7|.|.
TGTGCCAGCAGTTACGGGGCAGCAATTAAATACGAGCAGTACTTC
CASSYGAAIKYEQYF
>15|TRBV27|TRBJ1-1|.|.
TGTGCCAGCAGTTTTTTCCCGGGCATGAACACTGAAGCTTTCTTT
CASSFFPGMNTEAFF
>12|TRBV7-9|TRBJ2-5|.|.
TGTGCCAGCAGTGTAACGGCGGAGACCCAGTACTTC
CASSVTAETQYF
>17|TRBV4-3|TRBJ2-1|.|TRBD2
TGCGCCAGCAGCCAATCCCTAGCGGCCAATTCCTACAATGAGCAGTTCTTC
CASSQSLAANSYNEQFF
>15|TRBV7-9|TRBJ1-2|.|.
TGTGCCAGCAGTTCCGGGACACTCTCTAACTATGGCTACACCTTC
CASSSGTLSNYGYTF
>18|TRBV19|TRBJ1-5|.|.
TGTGCCAGTAGTATGGAGCAGGGGAAGTCGATGAGCAATCAGCCCCAGCATTTT
CASSMEQGKSMSNQPQHF
>14|TRBV28|TRBJ2-2|.|.
TGTGCCAGCAGTTTAATGACGCCCCTTGGGGAGCTGTTTTTT
CASSLMTPLGELFF
>15|TRBV6-1|TRBJ1-4|.|.
TGTGCCAGCAGGGATATAACGGCTGTTAATGAAAAACTGTTTTTT
CASRDITAVNEKLFF
>14|TRBV5-5|TRBJ2-7|.|TRBD1
TGTGCCAGCAGCCGGACAGGGGCGTCCTACGAGCAGTACTTC
CASSRTGASYEQYF
>15|TRBV18|TRBJ1-5|.|.
TGTGCCAGCTCCCTAGGGGGGGATCGGTATCAGCCCCAGCATTTT
CASSLGGDRYQPQHF
>15|TRBV29-1|TRBJ2-7|.|TRBD2
TGCAGCGTTGAAGAACGTAGCGGGAGGGCCTACGAGCAGTACTTC
CSVEERSGRAYEQYF
>15|TRBV15|TRBJ1-4|.|.
TGTGCCACCAGCAGAGTGGGACTTCAAAATGAAAAACTGTTTTTT
CATSRVGLQNEKLFF
>15|TRBV18|TRBJ2-7|.|TRBD2
TGTGCCAGCTCGCCGAGACTAGCGGGAGGACCCGAGCAGTACTTC
CASSPRLAGGPEQYF
>17|TRBV7-8|TRBJ2-1|.|TRBD1
TGTGCCAGCAGCCCCGGGCCAGGGGGATTGGACTACAATGAGCAGTTCTTC
CASSPGPGGLDYNEQFF
>15|TRBV5-4|TRBJ2-5|.|.
TGTGCCAGCAGCTTGGGGGGGGACAGTCAAGAGACCCAGTACTTC
CASSLGGDSQETQYF
>12|TRBV10-3|TRBJ2-7|.|.
TGTGCCATCAGCCCGACTTCCTACGAGCAGTACTTC
CAISPTSYEQYF
>15|TRBV2|TRBJ1-1|.|.
TGTGCCAGCGCAAATTCAGGGGCAGGCAACACTGAAGCTTTCTTT
CASANSGAGNTEAFF
>16|TRBV19|TRBJ2-1|.|TRBD2
TGTGCCAGTAGTATAGGCTCAGCGGGAGGGCCCTATGAGCAGTTCTTC
CASSIGSAGGPYEQFF
>13|TRBV5-4|TRBJ1-2|.|.
TGTGCCAGCAGCTCCACGGGTAGCGGTGGCTACACCTTC
CASSSTGSGGYTF
>15|TRBV7-9|TRBJ2-3|.|TRBD1
TGTGCCAGCAGCTTTTACGGACAGGGAACAGATACGCAGTATTTT
CASSFYGQGTDTQYF
>14|TRBV9|TRBJ2-7|.|.
TGTGCCAGCAGCCCGAGTCTACTTTTGTACGAGCAGTACTTC
CASSPSLLLYEQYF
>15|TRBV9|TRBJ2-3|.|TRBD1
TGTGCCAGCAGCGTTCAGGGACAGCGTACAGATACGCAGTATTTT
CASSVQGQRTDTQYF
>17|TRBV7-9|TRBJ2-7|.|.
TGTGCCAGCAGCTTCCCCTCGGGGGTACTTTTCAACTACGAGCAGTACTTC
CASSFPSGVLFNYEQYF
>17|TRBV5-5|TRBJ1-1|.|.
TGTGCCAGCAGCTTGGTAATGGCCGGGACATTGAACACTGAAGCTTTCTTT
CASSLVMAGTLNTEAFF